This TCR beta chain is drawn from a study of OX40 agonist ivuxolimab in advanced cancers. Broader study findings: Partial responders dosed at 0.1-3.0 mg/kg displayed clonal expansion ranking among the lowest.

To note about this clone: Antigen unknown.

CDR3 size: 14 residues. The V end was cut by 5 bases, the J end by 4 bases, with 11 bases between. CDR1 SEHNR and CDR2 FQNEAQ come from the germline V gene (reference sequence). The repertoire was sequenced with immunoSEQ multiplex PCR; TCRdb's copy has only in-frame clones and lacks some. The profile covers around 25,000 clones, with around three quarters appearing a single time and less than 15% taken by the ten largest. The gene calls are TRBV7-9 and TRBJ2-2, with D possibly matching TRBD1 (6 bases). The input for sequencing was CD4+ or CD8+ T cells sorted from blood, taken in a trial of the OX40 agonist ivuxolimab. This TCR came from an adult with an advanced solid tumor such as melanoma, head and neck, liver or kidney cancer. In nucleotides, the CDR3 is TGTGCCAGCAGCCTCGGGACATCCACCGGGGAGCTGTTTTTT. This sequence encodes CASSLGTSTGELFF. The entire variable domain, with the rest obtained from reference TRBV7-9 and TRBJ2-2, is as follows: DTGVSQNPRHKITKRGQNVTFRCDPISEHNRLYWYRQTLGQGPEFLTYFQNEAQLEKSRLLSDRFSAERPKGSFSTLEIQRTEQGDSAMYLCASSLGTSTGELFFGEGSRLTVL.